Listed below are T cell receptor beta chains from one sample, sequenced in a study of regulatory T cells in long-lasting Graves disease. In TCRdb, the multiplex PCR reads were re-called with MiXCR into one record per CDR3 protein. The sample includes about 530,000 distinct CDR3 sequences, roughly 15% of them seen just once. In addition, the sample was reused for a study of T cells in Graves' hyperthyroidism and ophthalmopathy.

Sequences were derived from peripheral blood mononuclear cells (PBMCs), sampled at new diagnosis, from a patient treated with antithyroid drugs. All receptors come from a middle-aged woman with Graves disease. The CDR3 runs from the conserved cysteine through the conserved F or W. A D gene is named only where the DNA matches it firmly. Clone size is not always given. Where it is, it says once, few, many or a class for expanded clones.

cdr3_nt: TGTGCCACCAGTGATGCCGGGACAGGGGGTGCGGAGACCCAGTACTTC
cdr3_aa: CATSDAGTGGAETQYF
clone_size: many
j_call: TRBJ2-5
d_call: TRBD1
v_call: TRBV24-1

cdr3_nt: TGTGCCATCAGTGAGTCGGAACGGGTAAACACTGAAGCTTTCTTT
cdr3_aa: CAISESERVNTEAFF
clone_size: NA
j_call: TRBJ1-1
d_call: NA
v_call: TRBV10-3

cdr3_nt: TGTGCCACCAGCAGAGAGAGATGGGGGCCAGGTCGAAAACTGTTTTTT
cdr3_aa: CATSRERWGPGRKLFF
clone_size: few
j_call: TRBJ1-4
d_call: NA
v_call: TRBV15

cdr3_nt: TGTGCCAGCAATCCCATGGACAGGGTAGCTGAAGCTTTCTTT
cdr3_aa: CASNPMDRVAEAFF
clone_size: NA
j_call: TRBJ1-1
d_call: TRBD1
v_call: TRBV28

cdr3_nt: TGTGCCAGCAGCCAAACATACAATGAGCAGTTCTTC
cdr3_aa: CASSQTYNEQFF
clone_size: many
j_call: TRBJ2-1
d_call: NA
v_call: TRBV3-1

cdr3_nt: TGTGCCAGCAGTTACTCTGAATACAATGAGCAGTTCTTC
cdr3_aa: CASSYSEYNEQFF
clone_size: NA
j_call: TRBJ2-1
d_call: NA
v_call: TRBV6-2/TRBV6-3

cdr3_nt: TGTGCCAGCAGCACCAATCCGGCGGTGAGGGAGACCCAGTACTTC
cdr3_aa: CASSTNPAVRETQYF
clone_size: NA
j_call: TRBJ2-5
d_call: NA
v_call: TRBV5-6

cdr3_nt: TGTGCCAGCAGTAAGGGACAGAACTTCTACTCTGGAAACACCATATATTTT
cdr3_aa: CASSKGQNFYSGNTIYF
clone_size: NA
j_call: TRBJ1-3
d_call: TRBD1
v_call: TRBV6-1

cdr3_nt: TGTGCCAGCAGTTTACACCCCGGGACCGGGGAGCTGTTTTTT
cdr3_aa: CASSLHPGTGELFF
clone_size: many
j_call: TRBJ2-2
d_call: NA
v_call: TRBV12-3/TRBV12-4

cdr3_nt: TGCGCCAGCAGCCAAATTACAGGGATCACAGATACGCAGTATTTT
cdr3_aa: CASSQITGITDTQYF
clone_size: few
j_call: TRBJ2-3
d_call: NA
v_call: TRBV5-1

cdr3_nt: TGCAGTGCTAGAGATGCAGGGCTGGATGGCTACACCTTC
cdr3_aa: CSARDAGLDGYTF
clone_size: many
j_call: TRBJ1-2
d_call: NA
v_call: TRBV20-1

cdr3_nt: TGTGCCAGCAGCCTCAGGGCCCAGGGTGGTGAGCAGTTCTTC
cdr3_aa: CASSLRAQGGEQFF
clone_size: NA
j_call: TRBJ2-1
d_call: NA
v_call: TRBV3-1

cdr3_nt: TGTGCCAGCAGCCAACCCAAGACAGGGACCTACGAGCAGTACTTC
cdr3_aa: CASSQPKTGTYEQYF
clone_size: NA
j_call: TRBJ2-7
d_call: TRBD1
v_call: TRBV6-1

cdr3_nt: TGCAGCGTTCTTGGACAGGGGGCGGGGGAGCAGTACTTC
cdr3_aa: CSVLGQGAGEQYF
clone_size: NA
j_call: TRBJ2-7
d_call: TRBD1
v_call: TRBV29-1

cdr3_nt: TGTGCCAGCAGCCAGGGGCTTTCATCCTACGAGCAGTACTTC
cdr3_aa: CASSQGLSSYEQYF
clone_size: many
j_call: TRBJ2-7
d_call: NA
v_call: TRBV3-1

cdr3_nt: TGTGCCAGCAATACAGGGGCCATGTCTACCGGGGAGCTGTTTTTT
cdr3_aa: CASNTGAMSTGELFF
clone_size: many
j_call: TRBJ2-2
d_call: TRBD1
v_call: TRBV2

cdr3_nt: TGTGCCAGCAGCGTTTTTCCCCTCACAGATACGCAGTATTTT
cdr3_aa: CASSVFPLTDTQYF
clone_size: few
j_call: TRBJ2-3
d_call: NA
v_call: TRBV7-2

cdr3_nt: TGTGCCAGCAGCCAAGATACAGGGAGAGGGAATTCACCCCTCCACTTT
cdr3_aa: CASSQDTGRGNSPLHF
clone_size: many
j_call: TRBJ1-6
d_call: NA
v_call: TRBV3-1

cdr3_nt: TGTGCCAGCAGCTTCCGTGGGACTAGTGATAATGAGCAGTTCTTC
cdr3_aa: CASSFRGTSDNEQFF
clone_size: NA
j_call: TRBJ2-1
d_call: TRBD2
v_call: TRBV11-2

cdr3_nt: TGTGCCAGCAGTTCAGGGACCAGCTACACCTTC
cdr3_aa: CASSSGTSYTF
clone_size: many
j_call: TRBJ1-2
d_call: NA
v_call: TRBV12-3/TRBV12-4

cdr3_nt: TGTGCCAGCAGTGAATGGGCGGGGGCCAACACTGAAGCTTTCTTT
cdr3_aa: CASSEWAGANTEAFF
clone_size: NA
j_call: TRBJ1-1
d_call: NA
v_call: TRBV25-1

cdr3_nt: TGTGCCAGCAGTGTATTAGGGCCACGGAACACCGGGGAGCTGTTTTTT
cdr3_aa: CASSVLGPRNTGELFF
clone_size: many
j_call: TRBJ2-2
d_call: NA
v_call: TRBV2

cdr3_nt: TGTGCCAGCAGTTTATCGGCCCAGGGTAATCAGCCCCAGCATTTT
cdr3_aa: CASSLSAQGNQPQHF
clone_size: many
j_call: TRBJ1-5
d_call: NA
v_call: TRBV27

cdr3_nt: TGTGCCAGCAGCGCCATGACAGGATCCTATGGCTCCACCTTC
cdr3_aa: CASSAMTGSYGSTF
clone_size: few
j_call: TRBJ1-2
d_call: NA
v_call: TRBV11-1

cdr3_nt: TGTGCCAGCAGTCCACGGGACCTTAGGAGCACTGAAGCTTTCTTT
cdr3_aa: CASSPRDLRSTEAFF
clone_size: many
j_call: TRBJ1-1
d_call: NA
v_call: TRBV12-3/TRBV12-4

cdr3_nt: TGTGCTAGTGGTCCGACGGGAGGCACGCAGTATTTT
cdr3_aa: CASGPTGGTQYF
clone_size: many
j_call: TRBJ2-3
d_call: TRBD2
v_call: TRBV12-5

cdr3_nt: TGTGCCAGCCGGCGCGTGGGGGCGGGCAATGAGCAGTTCTTC
cdr3_aa: CASRRVGAGNEQFF
clone_size: few
j_call: TRBJ2-1
d_call: NA
v_call: TRBV19

cdr3_nt: TGTGCCAGCAGTAAATTTGAAGGTCAGCCCCAGCATTTT
cdr3_aa: CASSKFEGQPQHF
clone_size: many
j_call: TRBJ1-5
d_call: NA
v_call: TRBV6-2/TRBV6-3

cdr3_nt: TGTGCCAGCAGTTGGGGACAGGGCAGTTCACCCCTCCACTTT
cdr3_aa: CASSWGQGSSPLHF
clone_size: NA
j_call: TRBJ1-6
d_call: TRBD1
v_call: TRBV6-5

cdr3_nt: TGTGCCAGCAGTGAAGGTCCTAGCGGGGGACAAGAGACCCAGTACTTC
cdr3_aa: CASSEGPSGGQETQYF
clone_size: many
j_call: TRBJ2-5
d_call: TRBD2
v_call: TRBV6-1

cdr3_nt: TGTGCCAGCAGCTCGGCCCCTAGCGGGGGGTACGAGCAGTACTTC
cdr3_aa: CASSSAPSGGYEQYF
clone_size: NA
j_call: TRBJ2-7
d_call: TRBD2
v_call: TRBV7-3

cdr3_nt: TGTGCCAGCAGCCAGGTGGGACCTGGGGTGAGCACAGATACGCAGTATTTT
cdr3_aa: CASSQVGPGVSTDTQYF
clone_size: many
j_call: TRBJ2-3
d_call: NA
v_call: TRBV2

cdr3_nt: TGCGCCAGCAGCTTGTCAGGCATAAACTATGGCTACACCTTC
cdr3_aa: CASSLSGINYGYTF
clone_size: NA
j_call: TRBJ1-2
d_call: NA
v_call: TRBV5-1

cdr3_nt: TGTGCCAGCAGTGACTGGGGAACTGAAGCTTTCTTT
cdr3_aa: CASSDWGTEAFF
clone_size: many
j_call: TRBJ1-1
d_call: NA
v_call: TRBV2

cdr3_nt: TGTGCCAGCAGCGACCTCGTGGGGACTAGCGGGGGACCCACCACAGATACGCAGTATTTT
cdr3_aa: CASSDLVGTSGGPTTDTQYF
clone_size: NA
j_call: TRBJ2-3
d_call: TRBD2
v_call: TRBV14